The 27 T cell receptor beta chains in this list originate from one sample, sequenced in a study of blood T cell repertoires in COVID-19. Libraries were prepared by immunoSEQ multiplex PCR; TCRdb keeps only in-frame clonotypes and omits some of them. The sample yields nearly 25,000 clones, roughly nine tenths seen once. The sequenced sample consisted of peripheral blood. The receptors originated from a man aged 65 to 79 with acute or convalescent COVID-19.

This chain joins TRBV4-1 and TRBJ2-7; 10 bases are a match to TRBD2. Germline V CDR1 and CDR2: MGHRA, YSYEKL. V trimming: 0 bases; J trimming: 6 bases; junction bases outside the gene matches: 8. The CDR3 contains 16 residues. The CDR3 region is CASSQEQRGGLGEQYF. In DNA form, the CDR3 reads TGCGCCAGCAGCCAAGAACAGCGGGGGGGATTAGGCGAGCAGTACTTC.

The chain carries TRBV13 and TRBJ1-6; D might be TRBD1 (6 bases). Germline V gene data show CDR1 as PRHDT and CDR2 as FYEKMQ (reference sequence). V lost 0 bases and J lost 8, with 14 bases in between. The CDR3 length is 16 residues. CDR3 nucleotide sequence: TGTGCCAGCAGCTTAGGCGATGGGGGCGACGATTCACCCCTCCACTTT. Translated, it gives CASSLGDGGDDSPLHF.

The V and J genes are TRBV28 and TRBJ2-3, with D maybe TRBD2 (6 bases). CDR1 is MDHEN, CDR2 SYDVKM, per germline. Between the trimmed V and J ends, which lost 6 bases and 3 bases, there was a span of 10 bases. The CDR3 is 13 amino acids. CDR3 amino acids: CASSQTRTDTQYF. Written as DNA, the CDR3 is TGTGCCAGCAGCCAGACTAGGACAGATACGCAGTATTTT.

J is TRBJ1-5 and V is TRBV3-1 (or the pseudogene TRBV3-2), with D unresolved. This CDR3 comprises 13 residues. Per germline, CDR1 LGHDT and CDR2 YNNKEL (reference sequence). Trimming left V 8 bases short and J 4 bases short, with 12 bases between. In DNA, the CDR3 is TGTGCCAGCCAACGGGGTAGTAATCAGCCCCAGCATTTT. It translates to CASQRGSNQPQHF.

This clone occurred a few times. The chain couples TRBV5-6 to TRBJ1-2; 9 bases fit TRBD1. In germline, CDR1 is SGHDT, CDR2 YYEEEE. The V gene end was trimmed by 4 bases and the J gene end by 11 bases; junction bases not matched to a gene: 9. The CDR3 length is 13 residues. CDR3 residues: CASSLGTGNIYTF. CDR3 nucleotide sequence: TGTGCCAGCAGCCTCGGGACAGGGAACATATACACCTTC.

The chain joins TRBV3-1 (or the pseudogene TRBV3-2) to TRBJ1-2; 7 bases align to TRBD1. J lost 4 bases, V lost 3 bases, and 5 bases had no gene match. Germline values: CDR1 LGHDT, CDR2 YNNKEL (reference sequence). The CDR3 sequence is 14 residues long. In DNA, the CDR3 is TGTGCCAGCAGCCAGGAAACAGGGGTCTATGGCTACACCTTC. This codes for CASSQETGVYGYTF.

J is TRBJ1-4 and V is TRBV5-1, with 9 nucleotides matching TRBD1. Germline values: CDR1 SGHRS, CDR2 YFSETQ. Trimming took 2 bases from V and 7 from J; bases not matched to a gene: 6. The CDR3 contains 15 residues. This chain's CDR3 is CASSLQGAEGEKLFF. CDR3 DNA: TGCGCCAGCAGCTTACAGGGGGCGGAGGGTGAAAAACTGTTTTTT.

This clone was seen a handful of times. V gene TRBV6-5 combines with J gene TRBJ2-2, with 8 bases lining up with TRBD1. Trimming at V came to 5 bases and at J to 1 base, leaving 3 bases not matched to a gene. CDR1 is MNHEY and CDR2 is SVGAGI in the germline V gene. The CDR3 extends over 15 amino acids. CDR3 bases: TGTGCCAGCAGTCGGACAGGGCTGAACACCGGGGAGCTGTTTTTT. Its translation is CASSRTGLNTGELFF.

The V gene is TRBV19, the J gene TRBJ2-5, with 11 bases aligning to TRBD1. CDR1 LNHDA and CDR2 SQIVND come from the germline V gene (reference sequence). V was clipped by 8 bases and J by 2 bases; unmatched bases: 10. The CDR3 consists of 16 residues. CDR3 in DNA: TGTGCCAGTGCCCGGACAGGGGGCTTTGGTCAAGAGACCCAGTACTTC. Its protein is CASARTGGFGQETQYF.

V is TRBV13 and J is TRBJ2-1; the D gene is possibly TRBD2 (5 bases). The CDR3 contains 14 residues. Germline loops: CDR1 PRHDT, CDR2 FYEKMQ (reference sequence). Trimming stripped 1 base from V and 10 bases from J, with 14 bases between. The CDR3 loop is CASSLASRSREQFF. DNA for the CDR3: TGTGCCAGCAGCTTAGCTAGCAGGTCGAGGGAGCAGTTCTTC.

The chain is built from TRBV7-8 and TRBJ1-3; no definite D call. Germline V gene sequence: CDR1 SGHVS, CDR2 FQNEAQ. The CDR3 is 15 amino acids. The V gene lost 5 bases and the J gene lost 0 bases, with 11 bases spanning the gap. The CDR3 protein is CASSPVFYSGNTIYF. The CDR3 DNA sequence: TGTGCCAGCAGCCCGGTCTTCTACTCTGGAAACACCATATATTTT.

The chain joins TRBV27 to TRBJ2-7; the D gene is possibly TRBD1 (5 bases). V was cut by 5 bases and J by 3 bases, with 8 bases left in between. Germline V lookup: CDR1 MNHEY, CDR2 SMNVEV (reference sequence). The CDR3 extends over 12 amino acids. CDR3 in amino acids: CASSRTGYEQYF. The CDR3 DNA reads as TGTGCCAGCAGTCGAACAGGCTACGAGCAGTACTTC.

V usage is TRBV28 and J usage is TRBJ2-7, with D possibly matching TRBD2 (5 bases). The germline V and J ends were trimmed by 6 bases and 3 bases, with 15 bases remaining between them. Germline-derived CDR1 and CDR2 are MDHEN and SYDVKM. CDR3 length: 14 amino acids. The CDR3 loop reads CASSLLTEGYEQYF. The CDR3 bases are TGTGCCAGCAGCTTACTTACCGAGGGCTACGAGCAGTACTTC.

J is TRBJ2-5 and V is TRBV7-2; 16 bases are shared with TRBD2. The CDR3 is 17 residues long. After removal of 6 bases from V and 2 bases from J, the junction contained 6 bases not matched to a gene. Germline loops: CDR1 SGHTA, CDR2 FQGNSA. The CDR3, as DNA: TGTGCCAGCAGACTGGGACTAGCGGGAGGGATGCAAGAGACCCAGTACTTC. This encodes CASRLGLAGGMQETQYF. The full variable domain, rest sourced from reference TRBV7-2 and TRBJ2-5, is GAGVSQSPSNKVTEKGKDVELRCDPISGHTALYWYRQSLGQGLEFLIYFQGNSAPDKSGLPSDRFSAERTGGSVSTLTIQRTQQEDSAVYLCASRLGLAGGMQETQYFGPGTRLLVL.

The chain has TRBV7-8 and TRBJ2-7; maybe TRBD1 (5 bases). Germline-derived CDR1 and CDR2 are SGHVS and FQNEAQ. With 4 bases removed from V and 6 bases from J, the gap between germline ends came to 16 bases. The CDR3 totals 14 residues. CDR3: CASSYQGTPLEQYF. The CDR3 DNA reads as TGTGCCAGCAGCTACCAGGGTACCCCCCTCGAGCAGTACTTC.

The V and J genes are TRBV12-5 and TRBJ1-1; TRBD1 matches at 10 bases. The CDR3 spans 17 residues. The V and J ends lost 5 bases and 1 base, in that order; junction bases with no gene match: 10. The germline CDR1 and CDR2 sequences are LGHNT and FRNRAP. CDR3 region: CASGRTTGTGANTEAFF. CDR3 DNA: TGTGCTAGTGGTAGGACGACCGGGACAGGGGCGAACACTGAAGCTTTCTTT.

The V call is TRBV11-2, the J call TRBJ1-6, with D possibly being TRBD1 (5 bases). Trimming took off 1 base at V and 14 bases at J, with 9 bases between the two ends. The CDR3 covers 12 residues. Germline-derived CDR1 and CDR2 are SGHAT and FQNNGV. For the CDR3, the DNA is TGTGCCAGCAGCTTAGGGGGGGGAACCCTCCACTTT. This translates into CASSLGGGTLHF. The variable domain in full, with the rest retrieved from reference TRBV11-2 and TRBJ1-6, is EAGVAQSPRYKIIEKRQSVAFWCNPISGHATLYWYQQILGQGPKLLIQFQNNGVVDDSQLPKDRFSAERLKGVDSTLKIQPAKLEDSAVYLCASSLGGGTLHFGNGTRLTVT.

The CDR3 DNA reads as TGCGCCAGCAGCGTTCTCCCGGGACAGGGGGTTGTTAGCACAGATACGCAGTATTTT. Its protein product is CASSVLPGQGVVSTDTQYF. J is TRBJ2-3 and V is TRBV5-1, with 11 bases lining up with TRBD1. The V gene's germline CDR1 is SGHRS and CDR2 YFSETQ. Trimming at V came to 4 bases and at J to 0 bases, leaving 13 bases not matched to a gene. There are 19 residues in the CDR3.

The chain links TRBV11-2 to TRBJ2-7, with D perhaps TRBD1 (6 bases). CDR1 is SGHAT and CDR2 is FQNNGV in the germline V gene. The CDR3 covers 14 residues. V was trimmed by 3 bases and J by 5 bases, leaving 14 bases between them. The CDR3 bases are TGTGCCAGCAGCTTCCTACAGGGCGTCCACGAGCAGTACTTC. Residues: CASSFLQGVHEQYF. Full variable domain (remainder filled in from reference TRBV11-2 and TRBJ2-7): EAGVAQSPRYKIIEKRQSVAFWCNPISGHATLYWYQQILGQGPKLLIQFQNNGVVDDSQLPKDRFSAERLKGVDSTLKIQPAKLEDSAVYLCASSFLQGVHEQYFGPGTRLTVT.

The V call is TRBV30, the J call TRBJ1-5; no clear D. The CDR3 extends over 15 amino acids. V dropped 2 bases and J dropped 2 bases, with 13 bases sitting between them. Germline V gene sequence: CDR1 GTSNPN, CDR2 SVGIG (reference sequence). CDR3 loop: CAWSMVGGGNQPQHF. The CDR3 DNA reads TGTGCCTGGAGTATGGTAGGAGGCGGCAATCAGCCCCAGCATTTT.

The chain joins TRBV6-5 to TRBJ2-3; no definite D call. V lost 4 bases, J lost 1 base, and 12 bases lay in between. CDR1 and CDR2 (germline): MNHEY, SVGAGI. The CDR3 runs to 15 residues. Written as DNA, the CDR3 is TGTGCCAGCAGTTCGTCTGCGGCCCGCACAGATACGCAGTATTTT. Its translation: CASSSSAARTDTQYF.

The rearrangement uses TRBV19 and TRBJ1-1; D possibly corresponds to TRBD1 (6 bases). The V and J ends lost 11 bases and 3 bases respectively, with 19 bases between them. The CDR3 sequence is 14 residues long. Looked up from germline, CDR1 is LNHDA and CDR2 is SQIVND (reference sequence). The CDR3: CASRDRPGDTEAFF. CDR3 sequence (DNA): TGTGCCTCCCGAGACAGACCAGGGGACACTGAAGCTTTCTTT.

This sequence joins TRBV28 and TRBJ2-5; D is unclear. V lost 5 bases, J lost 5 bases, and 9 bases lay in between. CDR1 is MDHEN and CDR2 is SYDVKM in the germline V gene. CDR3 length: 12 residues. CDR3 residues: CASSNFLETQYF. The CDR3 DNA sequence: TGTGCCAGCAGTAATTTTCTCGAGACCCAGTACTTC.

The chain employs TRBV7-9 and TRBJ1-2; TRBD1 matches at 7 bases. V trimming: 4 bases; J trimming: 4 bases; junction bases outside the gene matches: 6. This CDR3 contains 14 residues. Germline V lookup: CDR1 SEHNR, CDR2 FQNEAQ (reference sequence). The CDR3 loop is CASSSPGQRYGYTF. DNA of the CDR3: TGTGCCAGCAGCTCCCCGGGACAGCGCTATGGCTACACCTTC.

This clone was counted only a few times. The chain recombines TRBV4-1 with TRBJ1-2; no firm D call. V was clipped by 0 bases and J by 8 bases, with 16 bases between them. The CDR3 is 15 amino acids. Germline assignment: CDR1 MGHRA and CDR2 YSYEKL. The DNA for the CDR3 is TGCGCCAGCAGCCAAGATTCTGGCAGGCACACGGGCTACACCTTC. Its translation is CASSQDSGRHTGYTF.

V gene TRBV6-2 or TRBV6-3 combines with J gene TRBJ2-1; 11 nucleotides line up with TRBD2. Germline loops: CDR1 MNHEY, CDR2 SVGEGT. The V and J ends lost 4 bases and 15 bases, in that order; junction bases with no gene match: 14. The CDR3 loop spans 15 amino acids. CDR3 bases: TGTGCCAGCAGTTTTAAGGGACTAGCGGCCCCTTCACCGTTCTTC. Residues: CASSFKGLAAPSPFF.

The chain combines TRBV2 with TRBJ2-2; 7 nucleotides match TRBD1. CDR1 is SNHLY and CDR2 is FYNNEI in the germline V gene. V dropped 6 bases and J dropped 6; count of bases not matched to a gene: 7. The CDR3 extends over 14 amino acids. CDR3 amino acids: CASSPNRGPGELFF. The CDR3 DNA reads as TGTGCCAGCAGCCCTAACAGGGGCCCCGGGGAGCTGTTTTTT.